The 28 T cell receptor beta chains in this list originate from one sample, sequenced in a study of shared clonotypes between healthy human individuals. Sequencing used immunoSEQ multiplex PCR; TCRdb keeps in-frame clones, though not all of them. The table lists a few million clones, over 85% of them singletons. Input material: naive CD4+ T cells from PBMCs. Regarding subset: CD45RA+ positively selected. The receptors derive from a man aged 18 to 30 in good health. Some clones in this sample may be carry-over from other donors' samples.

J is TRBJ2-1 and V is TRBV19; D is possibly TRBD1 (6 bases). The CDR3 is made up of 15 amino acids. Deletions cut 7 bases from V and 2 bases from J, with 15 bases between. Germline V CDR1 and CDR2: LNHDA, SQIVND (reference sequence). CDR3: CASNTVQGPYNEQFF. As DNA, the CDR3 is TGTGCCAGTAACACTGTCCAGGGGCCCTACAATGAGCAGTTCTTC.

V is TRBV4-1 and J is TRBJ2-1; 8 bases fit TRBD1. The CDR3 loop spans 14 amino acids. V dropped 5 bases and J dropped 5; count of bases not matched to a gene: 5. The germline V gene encodes CDR1 MGHRA and CDR2 YSYEKL. The CDR3 is CASSSRTGHNEQFF. The CDR3 DNA sequence: TGCGCCAGCAGCTCAAGGACAGGGCACAATGAGCAGTTCTTC.

CDR3 nucleotide sequence: TGTGCCAGCAGCTTAGGCTCTCAGGCAATTTATGGCTACACCTTC. Protein: CASSLGSQAIYGYTF. J is TRBJ1-2 and V is TRBV7-2; unclear D gene. Germline CDR1 and CDR2: SGHTA and FQGNSA. The CDR3 extends over 15 amino acids. V was shortened by 1 base and J by 5 bases, with 14 bases between the two germline ends.

This rearrangement joins TRBV6-5 to TRBJ1-4; D is undetermined. V was trimmed by 6 bases and J by 9 bases, leaving 14 bases between them. CDR1 is MNHEY and CDR2 is SVGAGI in the germline V gene. The CDR3 totals 13 residues. The CDR3 sequence is CASRARAGKKLFF. For the CDR3, the DNA is TGTGCCAGCAGGGCACGGGCGGGGAAAAAACTGTTTTTT.

This rearrangement joins TRBV7-2 to TRBJ2-7; D ambiguous. The CDR3 has 14 residues. V was pared by 1 base and J by 0 bases, with 7 bases between. Germline CDR1 and CDR2: SGHTA and FQGNSA. For the CDR3, the DNA is TGTGCCAGCAGCTTAGTTTTTGACTCCTACGAGCAGTACTTC. The encoded protein is CASSLVFDSYEQYF. Based on the CDR3 plus reference TRBV7-2 and TRBJ2-7, the full variable domain is GAGVSQSPSNKVTEKGKDVELRCDPISGHTALYWYRQSLGQGLEFLIYFQGNSAPDKSGLPSDRFSAERTGGSVSTLTIQRTQQEDSAVYLCASSLVFDSYEQYFGPGTRLTVT.

The chain uses TRBV9 and TRBJ1-4; no definite D call. V lost 0 bases and J 5 bases, leaving 8 bases between the germline ends. The CDR3 contains 14 residues. CDR1 is SGDLS, CDR2 YYNGEE, per germline. CDR3 protein: CASSVGSGNEKLFF. The CDR3 bases are TGTGCCAGCAGCGTAGGATCAGGAAATGAAAAACTGTTTTTT.

V usage is TRBV5-1 and J usage is TRBJ2-7; 7 bases line up with TRBD1. This CDR3 is 15 amino acids long. The J segment lost 6 bases and the V segment lost 0 bases, leaving 9 bases of the junction unmatched. Germline CDR1 SGHRS, CDR2 YFSETQ. The DNA for the CDR3 is TGCGCCAGCAGCTTGGCCGGTGACAGGGTAGGCGAGCAGTACTTC. Translation: CASSLAGDRVGEQYF.

V usage is TRBV29-1 and J usage is TRBJ1-2, with D possibly TRBD1 on 6 matching bases. V was cut by 3 bases and J by 2 bases, with 10 bases left in between. This CDR3 is built from 13 residues. The germline CDR1 and CDR2 sequences are SQVTM and ANQGSEA. CDR3 in DNA: TGCAGCGTTGATAGGCAGGGGAACTATGGCTACACCTTC. This encodes CSVDRQGNYGYTF.

V and J are TRBV18 and TRBJ2-3; D is unclear. The V gene lost 3 bases and the J gene lost 4 bases, with 14 bases spanning the gap. CDR1 and CDR2 from the germline V gene are KGHSH and LQKENI. The CDR3 extends over 15 amino acids. CDR3 protein: CASSPPPHRSDTQYF. The CDR3 DNA is TGTGCCAGCTCACCCCCACCTCACCGATCAGATACGCAGTATTTT.

This chain links TRBV28 with TRBJ1-2; maybe TRBD1 (6 bases). V was pared by 4 bases and J by 5 bases, with 11 bases between. From germline, CDR1 is MDHEN and CDR2 SYDVKM. The CDR3 is 13 residues long. In DNA, the CDR3 is TGTGCCAGCAGTTACAGGGCGTTATATGGCTACACCTTC. Translation: CASSYRALYGYTF.

The V gene is TRBV6-5, the J gene TRBJ2-7; tentatively, D is TRBD1 (5 bases). The germline V gene encodes CDR1 MNHEY and CDR2 SVGAGI. The CDR3 sequence is 14 residues long. V lost 7 bases and J 6 bases, leaving 19 bases between the germline ends. As DNA, the CDR3 is TGTGCCAGCACCAAGGGCACAGGACGAGGCGAGCAGTACTTC. Amino acids: CASTKGTGRGEQYF.

This clone was counted once. The rearrangement links TRBV2 to TRBJ1-4; tentative D call: TRBD1 (5 bases). Trimming took off 7 bases at V and 4 bases at J, with 13 bases between the two ends. The CDR3 runs 14 residues. In germline, CDR1 is SNHLY, CDR2 FYNNEI. This CDR3 is CASMVGTVNEKLFF. For the CDR3, the DNA is TGTGCCAGCATGGTCGGGACGGTTAATGAAAAACTGTTTTTT.

J is TRBJ1-2 and V is TRBV13; D may be TRBD1 (6 bases). Germline V gives CDR1 PRHDT, CDR2 FYEKMQ (reference sequence). The CDR3 spans 13 residues. V was cut by 0 bases and J by 6 bases, with 8 bases left in between. The CDR3, as DNA: TGTGCCAGCAGCTTAGGGACAGGAGATGGCTACACCTTC. Protein: CASSLGTGDGYTF.

This clone was detected a few times. The chain joins TRBV11-2 to TRBJ1-1; no clear D. Trimming shortened V by 1 base and J by 6 bases, and 12 bases separated the two germline ends. The CDR3 is 14 residues long. Looked up from germline, CDR1 is SGHAT and CDR2 is FQNNGV. The CDR3 region has the DNA TGTGCCAGCAGCTTAGTGACCACAGTCGCTGAAGCTTTCTTT. This sequence encodes CASSLVTTVAEAFF.

The chain joins TRBV2 to TRBJ1-1, with no clear D. There are 14 residues in the CDR3. The germline V gene encodes CDR1 SNHLY and CDR2 FYNNEI. Trimming stripped 8 bases from V and 7 bases from J, with 20 bases between. CDR3 DNA: TGTGCCAGCCGAGTTTATGTCGGAGGTAGTGAAGCTTTCTTT. Amino acids: CASRVYVGGSEAFF.

The chain combines TRBV7-9 with TRBJ2-3; unclear D gene. CDR1 and CDR2 (germline): SEHNR, FQNEAQ (reference sequence). The CDR3 is made up of 17 amino acids. The ends were cut back, 4 bases at V and 4 bases at J, with 21 bases in the middle. The chain's CDR3 is CASSSPPSSLWADTQYF. The CDR3 bases are TGTGCCAGCAGCTCCCCCCCGTCTTCCCTGTGGGCAGATACGCAGTATTTT.

The gene calls are TRBV7-2 and TRBJ1-3; 8 bases align to TRBD1. Germline loops: CDR1 SGHTA, CDR2 FQGNSA. There are 14 residues in the CDR3. Trimming removed 5 bases from V and 6 bases from J; junction bases left unmatched: 6. This CDR3 reads CASSTQGALNTIYF. The CDR3 region has the DNA TGTGCCAGCAGCACTCAGGGGGCGTTAAACACCATATATTTT. Supplemented by reference TRBV7-2 and TRBJ1-3, the full variable domain reads GAGVSQSPSNKVTEKGKDVELRCDPISGHTALYWYRQSLGQGLEFLIYFQGNSAPDKSGLPSDRFSAERTGGSVSTLTIQRTQQEDSAVYLCASSTQGALNTIYFGEGSWLTVV.

This clone was recorded only once. The chain carries TRBV29-1 and TRBJ2-7; 9 nucleotides line up with TRBD1. The trim removed 4 bases at V and 4 bases at J, leaving 5 bases unmatched. The CDR3 is made up of 13 amino acids. The germline gives CDR1 SQVTM, CDR2 ANQGSEA. The CDR3: CSVGQGVTYEQYF. CDR3 coding DNA: TGCAGCGTTGGACAGGGGGTGACGTACGAGCAGTACTTC.

This chain uses TRBV18 with TRBJ2-7; D unresolved. There are 13 residues in the CDR3. Germline V gene lookup returns CDR1 KGHSH and CDR2 LQKENI. Trimming pared 5 bases from V and 2 bases from J, leaving 10 bases between. Here the CDR3 DNA reads TGTGCCAGCTCAAAGGGCAGTACCTACGAGCAGTACTTC. It is translated as CASSKGSTYEQYF. The full variable domain, in which reference TRBV18 and TRBJ2-7 provide the parts outside the CDR3, is NAGVMQNPRHLVRRRGQEARLRCSPMKGHSHVYWYRQLPEEGLKFMVYLQKENIIDESGMPKERFSAEFPKEGPSILRIQQVVRGDSAAYFCASSKGSTYEQYFGPGTRLTVT.

The J gene is TRBJ2-5, the V gene TRBV5-4; D call uncertain. Trimming took 5 bases from V and 2 from J, leaving 13 bases between them. CDR3 length: 14 residues. In germline, CDR1 is SGHNT, CDR2 YYREEE (reference sequence). The CDR3 reads CASRGGYPQETQYF. CDR3 coding DNA: TGTGCCAGCAGGGGTGGCTACCCGCAAGAGACCCAGTACTTC.

The J gene is TRBJ1-4, the V gene TRBV19; a possible D gene is TRBD1 (6 bases). Looked up from germline, CDR1 is LNHDA and CDR2 is SQIVND (reference sequence). V lost 3 bases to trimming and J lost 8 bases, with 16 bases between them. There are 15 residues in the CDR3. The CDR3, as DNA: TGTGCCAGTAGTATTTGGGAACAGGGAGACGAAAAACTGTTTTTT. This gives the protein CASSIWEQGDEKLFF.

The chain employs TRBV28 and TRBJ2-1, with a weak D call TRBD2 (7 bases). Germline CDR1 and CDR2: MDHEN and SYDVKM. CDR3 length: 16 residues. V shed 4 bases and J shed 4 bases, with 17 bases lying between them. CDR3 residues: CASSWGRGRVYNEQFF. For the CDR3, the DNA is TGTGCCAGCAGTTGGGGAAGGGGGAGGGTTTACAATGAGCAGTTCTTC.

The V gene is TRBV6-1, the J gene TRBJ2-7; 8 positions match TRBD1. V lost 7 bases, J lost 0 bases, and 2 bases stayed unmatched. The CDR3 runs to 13 residues. From germline, CDR1 is MNHNS and CDR2 SASEGT. CDR3 in amino acids: CASTGTGSYEQYF. The CDR3 coding sequence is TGTGCCAGCACCGGGACAGGCTCCTACGAGCAGTACTTC.

V usage is TRBV30 and J usage is TRBJ2-5; TRBD1 or TRBD2 may be the D gene (6 bases each). The CDR3 sequence is 14 residues long. The ends were cut back, 8 bases at V and 5 bases at J, with 21 bases in the middle. Germline values: CDR1 GTSNPN, CDR2 SVGIG (reference sequence). The CDR3 here is CAQDSSGGHETQYF. The CDR3 DNA sequence: TGTGCCCAAGATTCCTCCGGGGGCCACGAGACCCAGTACTTC.

Notes on this clone: Other DNA sequences in this sample translate to the same CDR3. The chain joins TRBV9 to TRBJ1-2, with 7 bases fitting TRBD1. This CDR3 is built from 13 residues. Germline assignment: CDR1 SGDLS and CDR2 YYNGEE. Trimming removed 3 bases from V and 8 bases from J; junction bases left unmatched: 7. CDR3: CASSGSGGEGYTF. The CDR3 bases are TGTGCCAGCAGCGGCTCAGGGGGAGAGGGCTACACCTTC.

This chain uses TRBV6-4 with TRBJ1-4; TRBD1 is a possible D gene (6 bases). Germline V gene lookup returns CDR1 MRHNA and CDR2 SNTAGT. The CDR3 has 15 residues. Trimming cost V 6 bases and J 0 bases, with 11 bases left between them. CDR3 in DNA: TGTGCCAGCAGGAGGGGGGTCGCAACTAATGAAAAACTGTTTTTT. It yields the protein CASRRGVATNEKLFF.

The rearrangement links TRBV5-1 to TRBJ1-1; 8 bases map to TRBD1. The CDR3 contains 14 residues. J was trimmed by 5 bases and V by 4 bases; bases with no gene match: 7. CDR1 and CDR2 (germline): SGHRS, YFSETQ. CDR3 sequence: CASSRNTGGTEAFF. CDR3 sequence (DNA): TGCGCCAGCAGCCGGAATACAGGGGGTACTGAAGCTTTCTTT.

The V gene is TRBV27, the J gene TRBJ2-7; TRBD2 aligns across 8 bases. This CDR3 comprises 15 residues. V lost 5 bases to trimming and J lost 2 bases; unmatched junction nucleotides: 8. In germline, CDR1 is MNHEY, CDR2 SMNVEV (reference sequence). CDR3 sequence: CASSTPGGMAYEQYF. The CDR3 coding sequence is TGTGCCAGCAGTACGCCGGGGGGGATGGCCTACGAGCAGTACTTC.